Detailed here is one T cell receptor beta chain. The time point: peripheral blood 6 weeks after treatment start. The data derive from a study of PD-L1 blockade in urothelial cancer. Germline V gene sequence: CDR1 KGHSH, CDR2 LQKENI. The trim removed 4 bases at V and 0 bases at J, leaving 4 bases unmatched. CDR3 size: 15 residues. The protocol was immunoSEQ multiplex PCR, while the TCRdb copy is restricted to in-frame clones and leaves out a portion. The profile shows about 110,000 clones, less than 95% of them singletons. The chain combines TRBV18 with TRBJ2-3; 7 positions match TRBD1. This receptor was taken from a man in his fifties or sixties with urothelial cancer. The source was PBMCs, collected around atezolizumab (anti-PD-L1) treatment. CDR3 amino acids: CASSQPTGSTDTQYF. DNA of the CDR3: TGTGCCAGCTCACAACCGACAGGGAGCACAGATACGCAGTATTTT.